One sample yielded the 4 T cell receptor beta chains listed below, sequenced in a study of blood T cell repertoires in COVID-19. Generated by immunoSEQ multiplex PCR, the TCRdb table keeps only in-frame clones and is missing some. The sample records 200,000 to 250,000 clones, roughly 85% being singletons. Sequencing used PBMCs or T cells enriched from blood (not recorded which). The origin of the receptors is a young man who had recovered from COVID-19.

The J gene is TRBJ1-3, the V gene TRBV11-2, with unresolved D. Trimming left V 3 bases short and J 7 bases short, with 7 bases between. The CDR3 is 12 residues long. The germline CDR1 and CDR2 sequences are SGHAT and FQNNGV. The DNA of the CDR3 is TGTGCCAGCAGCTTCACGGAGAACACCATATATTTT. Translating gives CASSFTENTIYF. The full variable domain, completed using reference TRBV11-2 and TRBJ1-3, is EAGVAQSPRYKIIEKRQSVAFWCNPISGHATLYWYQQILGQGPKLLIQFQNNGVVDDSQLPKDRFSAERLKGVDSTLKIQPAKLEDSAVYLCASSFTENTIYFGEGSWLTVV.

The rearrangement joins TRBV5-6 to TRBJ2-3; D not resolved. Trimming removed 2 bases at V and 0 bases at J, with 7 bases between. The CDR3 sequence is 14 residues long. The germline V gene encodes CDR1 SGHDT and CDR2 YYEEEE. The CDR3: CASSFFLSTDTQYF. In DNA form, the CDR3 reads TGTGCCAGCAGCTTCTTCCTAAGCACAGATACGCAGTATTTT.

With regard to this clone: Other nucleotide sequences from this sample produce the same CDR3. This chain uses TRBV6-5 with TRBJ1-5; no definite D call. The V and J ends lost 2 bases and 4 bases respectively, with 9 bases between them. Germline CDR1 is MNHEY and CDR2 is SVGAGI. The CDR3 is made up of 14 amino acids. The CDR3 is CASSYARGNQPQHF. The CDR3 coding sequence is TGTGCCAGCAGTTACGCCCGAGGGAATCAGCCCCAGCATTTT.

The chain links TRBV3-1 (or the pseudogene TRBV3-2) to TRBJ1-2; D unresolved. CDR3 length: 13 amino acids. V lost 0 bases to trimming and J lost 7 bases, with 9 bases between them. The germline V gene has CDR1 LGHDT and CDR2 YNNKEL (reference sequence). The CDR3 bases are TGTGCCAGCAGCCAAGAGTTCGGCGGTGGCTACACCTTC. This sequence encodes CASSQEFGGGYTF.